This T cell receptor (beta chain) was recorded in a study of T cells after yellow fever vaccination. UMIs and a universal primer site were added when TCR cDNA was made by 5'RACE template switching. In TCRdb, the 5' RACE reads were re-called with MiXCR into one record per CDR3 protein. Of approximately 300,000 distinct CDR3 sequences in the sample, under 15% were seen once. This CDR3 comprises 15 residues. The ends were cut back, 6 bases at V and 9 bases at J, with 18 bases in the middle. Germline assignment: CDR1 MNHEY and CDR2 SMNVEV (reference sequence). The gene calls are TRBV27 and TRBJ1-6; D gene uncertain. The material was CD4+ T cells sorted from PBMCs, obtained 45 days after the yellow fever booster vaccination. This TCR was sampled from a man aged 25-45 years who received the YFV17D yellow fever vaccine. The CDR3 DNA reads as TGTGCCAGCAGGTGGACGGCGTCTAGTGGTTCACCCCTCCACTTT. Translating gives CASRWTASSGSPLHF.